These 24 T cell receptor beta chains originate from one sample sequenced in a study of blood T cell repertoires in COVID-19. This table comes from immunoSEQ multiplex PCR, and its TCRdb copy is limited to in-frame clones, with some not included. The top ten clones hold 1% to 1.5% of a sample with some 300,000 clones, around 90% of them seen once. Sequencing used peripheral blood. The receptors were sampled from a man aged 65-85 years with acute or convalescent COVID-19.

This sequence joins TRBV5-5 and TRBJ2-1, with 11 bases aligning to TRBD2. Trimming at V came to 0 bases and at J to 4 bases, leaving 12 bases not matched to a gene. The CDR3 covers 19 residues. Germline-derived CDR1 and CDR2 are SGHKS and YYEKEE (reference sequence). CDR3 loop: CASSLGGILAGAGYNEQFF. CDR3 coding DNA: TGTGCCAGCAGCTTGGGTGGTATACTAGCGGGAGCGGGTTACAATGAGCAGTTCTTC.

The rearrangement joins TRBV5-4 to TRBJ1-6; no firm D call. Per germline, CDR1 SGHNT and CDR2 YYREEE (reference sequence). Trimming left V 0 bases short and J 4 bases short, with 17 bases between. The CDR3 totals 18 residues. The CDR3 loop is CASSLGTSSVSYNSPLHF. CDR3 nucleotide sequence: TGTGCCAGCAGCTTGGGAACCTCCTCGGTGTCGTATAATTCACCCCTCCACTTT.

Comments on this clone: The sample has other DNA sequences that encode this CDR3 too. The chain links TRBV5-1 to TRBJ2-5, with 13 positions matching TRBD2. J was trimmed by 2 bases and V by 3 bases; bases with no gene match: 1. The CDR3 loop spans 15 amino acids. Looked up from germline, CDR1 is SGHRS and CDR2 is YFSETQ. The CDR3 DNA follows: TGCGCCAGCAGCTCACTAGCGGGGGGGCAAGAGACCCAGTACTTC. It is translated as CASSSLAGGQETQYF.

The rearrangement uses TRBV7-9 and TRBJ2-2; 10 bases align to TRBD1. The CDR3 sequence is 14 residues long. Per germline, CDR1 SEHNR and CDR2 FQNEAQ (reference sequence). V dropped 8 bases and J dropped 4; count of bases not matched to a gene: 4. The CDR3 loop is CASGWTGGTGELFF. In DNA form, the CDR3 reads TGTGCCAGCGGCTGGACAGGGGGCACCGGGGAGCTGTTTTTT.

This clone has a handful of counts. V and J are TRBV3-1 (or the pseudogene TRBV3-2) and TRBJ1-1; D is unresolved. The V gene's germline CDR1 is LGHDT and CDR2 YNNKEL (reference sequence). The CDR3 is 13 residues long. V dropped 7 bases and J dropped 4 bases, with 13 bases sitting between them. The CDR3 nucleotides are TGTGCCAGCACCTACACCGAGGCCACTGAAGCTTTCTTT. This encodes CASTYTEATEAFF.

V is TRBV28 and J is TRBJ1-2; D gene uncertain. Germline V CDR1 and CDR2: MDHEN, SYDVKM. The length of the CDR3 is 11 residues. Trimming left V 8 bases short and J 1 base short, with 5 bases between. The CDR3 loop reads CASGINYGYTF. The CDR3 DNA reads TGTGCCAGCGGCATTAACTATGGCTACACCTTC.

The chain has TRBV11-2 and TRBJ2-2, with 7 bases matching TRBD2. V was clipped by 2 bases and J by 4 bases; unmatched bases: 10. The CDR3 is made up of 17 amino acids. Germline CDR1 SGHAT, CDR2 FQNNGV. The chain's CDR3 is CASSLKVTSRSTGELFF. CDR3 nucleotide sequence: TGTGCCAGCAGCTTAAAGGTGACTAGCAGATCCACCGGGGAGCTGTTTTTT.

V and J are TRBV5-1 and TRBJ1-5, with D perhaps TRBD1 (6 bases). The germline gives CDR1 SGHRS, CDR2 YFSETQ. CDR3 length: 15 amino acids. The ends were cut back, 5 bases at V and 2 bases at J, with 14 bases in the middle. The CDR3 loop reads CASRPPGGGNQPQHF. CDR3 bases: TGCGCCAGCAGGCCGCCGGGGGGCGGCAATCAGCCCCAGCATTTT.

The gene calls are TRBV19 and TRBJ2-7; maybe TRBD2 (5 bases). Germline loops: CDR1 LNHDA, CDR2 SQIVND (reference sequence). V lost 6 bases and J 1 base, leaving 13 bases between the germline ends. This CDR3 contains 14 residues. The CDR3 DNA reads TGTGCCAGTAGCGTTGGTGGAGGATCCTACGAGCAGTACTTC. It encodes CASSVGGGSYEQYF.

This clone has only a few counts. The chain employs TRBV7-8 and TRBJ1-1; tentative D call: TRBD1 (5 bases). This CDR3 region has 14 residues. V lost 1 base and J 4 bases, leaving 10 bases between the germline ends. Germline lookup yields CDR1 SGHVS and CDR2 FQNEAQ. The CDR3 here is CASSLVGGGTEAFF. The CDR3 nucleotides read TGTGCCAGCAGCTTAGTCGGGGGTGGCACTGAAGCTTTCTTT.

V and J are TRBV28 and TRBJ2-1; 7 bases agree with TRBD1. J gave up 8 bases and V 10 bases, and 8 bases lay outside the gene matches. The CDR3 has 12 amino acids. Germline loops: CDR1 MDHEN, CDR2 SYDVKM. The CDR3 DNA follows: TGTGCCACAGGAAACAGGGGCGATGAGCAGTTCTTC. It translates to CATGNRGDEQFF.

The chain joins TRBV5-4 to TRBJ1-5; tentative D call: TRBD1 (5 bases). V lost 0 bases, J lost 3 bases, and 13 bases lay in between. CDR1 and CDR2 from the germline V gene are SGHNT and YYREEE (reference sequence). The CDR3 spans 16 residues. CDR3 protein: CASSLAGAGPNQPQHF. The DNA of the CDR3 is TGTGCCAGCAGCTTGGCCGGTGCGGGACCCAATCAGCCCCAGCATTTT.

V usage is TRBV24-1 and J usage is TRBJ2-1, with D possibly matching TRBD1 (5 bases). The length of the CDR3 is 13 residues. Germline V gene data show CDR1 as KGHDR and CDR2 as SFDVKD. V was clipped by 6 bases and J by 4 bases, with 9 bases between them. CDR3 DNA sequence: TGTGCCACCAGTTGGGGCCGTTACAATGAGCAGTTCTTC. This encodes CATSWGRYNEQFF.

This chain joins TRBV5-1 and TRBJ2-3; 11 bases agree with TRBD1. The CDR3 runs 16 residues. From germline, CDR1 is SGHRS and CDR2 YFSETQ. V was pared by 3 bases and J by 5 bases, with 8 bases of the junction left unmatched. CDR3 coding DNA: TGCGCCAGCAGCTGGTCCGGGACAGGGGGATTAGATACGCAGTATTTT. Translation: CASSWSGTGGLDTQYF.

The genes are TRBV28 and TRBJ1-5, with TRBD1 matching 11 bases. CDR3 length: 17 residues. The junction had 9 bases not matched to a gene; V was cut back by 2 bases and J by 6 bases. Germline-derived CDR1 and CDR2 are MDHEN and SYDVKM. The CDR3 loop is CASSLVGTGGYPQPQHF. In DNA, the CDR3 is TGTGCCAGCAGTTTAGTAGGGACAGGGGGTTATCCTCAGCCCCAGCATTTT. Full variable domain (missing parts from reference TRBV28 and TRBJ1-5): DVKVTQSSRYLVKRTGEKVFLECVQDMDHENMFWYRQDPGLGLRLIYFSYDVKMKEKGDIPEGYSVSREKKERFSLILESASTNQTSMYLCASSLVGTGGYPQPQHFGDGTRLSIL.

The chain has TRBV3-1 (or the pseudogene TRBV3-2) and TRBJ1-2; TRBD1 is a possible D gene (5 bases). V was cut by 4 bases and J by 4 bases, with 7 bases left in between. The CDR3 consists of 12 residues. Germline V lookup: CDR1 LGHDT, CDR2 YNNKEL (reference sequence). CDR3 bases: TGTGCCAGCAGCCCGGGGGTCTATGGCTACACCTTC. Protein sequence: CASSPGVYGYTF.

The CDR3 bases are TGTGCCAGCAGTGAAAGCCCGAGATATACGCAGTATTTT. Its protein is CASSESPRYTQYF. The chain employs TRBV6-1 and TRBJ2-3; no reliable D call. The CDR3 is 13 amino acids. CDR1 MNHNS and CDR2 SASEGT come from the germline V gene. Trimming stripped 2 bases from V and 7 bases from J, with 10 bases between.

V usage is TRBV5-4 and J usage is TRBJ2-4; TRBD1 matches at 10 bases. CDR1 and CDR2 (germline): SGHNT, YYREEE (reference sequence). Trimming cost V 4 bases and J 8 bases; bases outside gene matches: 6. This CDR3 has 14 residues. In DNA, the CDR3 is TGTGCCAGCAGCCCACGGACAGGGGGGTACATTCAGTACTTC. Residues: CASSPRTGGYIQYF.

The table lists this clone with a count of one. CDR3: CASSQDRVGGYTF. CDR3 bases: TGCGCCAGCAGCCAAGATCGGGTTGGAGGCTACACCTTC. The chain links TRBV4-3 to TRBJ1-2, with unresolved D. The CDR3 is 13 amino acids. The V end was cut by 0 bases, the J end by 8 bases, with 10 bases between. CDR1 LGHNA and CDR2 YSLEER come from the germline V gene.

The rearrangement uses TRBV4-2 and TRBJ2-5; 12 bases match TRBD2. Germline CDR1 LGHNA, CDR2 YNFKEQ. Trimming at V came to 1 base and at J to 0 bases, leaving 6 bases not matched to a gene. The CDR3 consists of 18 residues. DNA of the CDR3: TGTGCCAGCAGCCAAGTAGGTCTAGCGGGGGGGTACCAAGAGACCCAGTACTTC. Translated, it gives CASSQVGLAGGYQETQYF.

CDR3 amino acids: CASSLSPADTQYF. The CDR3 DNA sequence: TGTGCCAGCAGCTTATCTCCCGCAGATACGCAGTATTTT. The chain joins TRBV7-2 to TRBJ2-3, with D unresolved. The germline V and J ends were trimmed by 2 bases and 4 bases, with 7 bases remaining between them. This CDR3 contains 13 residues. Germline CDR1 and CDR2: SGHTA and FQGNSA.

This clone was counted between two and nine times. Different DNA sequences within this sample yield the same CDR3. The rearrangement joins TRBV2 to TRBJ2-7; 8 bases fit TRBD2. In germline, CDR1 is SNHLY, CDR2 FYNNEI. The V segment lost 3 bases and the J segment 2 bases; nucleotides outside the gene matches: 0. This CDR3 is 13 amino acids long. This CDR3 reads CASSEGLAYEQYF. The CDR3 DNA sequence: TGTGCCAGCAGTGAGGGACTAGCCTACGAGCAGTACTTC.

The J gene is TRBJ2-5, the V gene TRBV7-8; 9 bases map to TRBD2. The J segment lost 1 base and the V segment lost 2 bases, leaving 5 bases of the junction unmatched. From germline, CDR1 is SGHVS and CDR2 FQNEAQ. The CDR3 runs to 16 residues. The DNA for the CDR3 is TGTGCCAGCAGCTTAAACCCTAGCGGGATCCAAGAGACCCAGTACTTC. Translated, it gives CASSLNPSGIQETQYF.

This clone was picked up a small number of times. The rearrangement uses TRBV2 and TRBJ2-7; D unclear. V was shortened by 0 bases and J by 3 bases, with 6 bases between the two germline ends. The CDR3 is 13 residues long. In germline, CDR1 is SNHLY, CDR2 FYNNEI. The chain's CDR3 is CASSEASFYEQYF. The CDR3 nucleotides read TGTGCCAGCAGTGAAGCCTCTTTCTACGAGCAGTACTTC. The full variable domain, with the rest looked up from reference TRBV2 and TRBJ2-7, is EPEVTQTPSHQVTQMGQEVILRCVPISNHLYFYWYRQILGQKVEFLVSFYNNEISEKSEIFDDQFSVERPDGSNFTLKIRSTKLEDSAMYFCASSEASFYEQYFGPGTRLTVT.